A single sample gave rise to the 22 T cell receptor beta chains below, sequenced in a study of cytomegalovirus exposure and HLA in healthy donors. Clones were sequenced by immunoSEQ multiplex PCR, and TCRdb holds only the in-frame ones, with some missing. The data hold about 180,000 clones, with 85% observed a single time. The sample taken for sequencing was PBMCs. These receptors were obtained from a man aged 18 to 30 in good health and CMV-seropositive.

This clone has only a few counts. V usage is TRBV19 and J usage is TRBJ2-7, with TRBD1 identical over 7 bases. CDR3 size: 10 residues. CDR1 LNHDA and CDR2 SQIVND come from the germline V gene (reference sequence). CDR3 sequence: CARWGRGYAV. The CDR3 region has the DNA TGTGCCAGGTGGGGCAGGGGGTACGCTGTC.

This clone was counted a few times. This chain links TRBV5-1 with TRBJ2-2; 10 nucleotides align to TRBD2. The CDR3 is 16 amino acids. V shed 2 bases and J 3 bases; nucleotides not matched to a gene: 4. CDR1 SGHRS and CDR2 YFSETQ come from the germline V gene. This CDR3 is CASSLGTSADTGELFF. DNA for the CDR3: TGCGCCAGCAGCTTAGGGACTAGCGCAGACACCGGGGAGCTGTTTTTT. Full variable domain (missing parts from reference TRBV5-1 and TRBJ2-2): KAGVTQTPRYLIKTRGQQVTLSCSPISGHRSVSWYQQTPGQGLQFLFEYFSETQRNKGNFPGRFSGRQFSNSRSEMNVSTLELGDSALYLCASSLGTSADTGELFFGEGSRLTVL.

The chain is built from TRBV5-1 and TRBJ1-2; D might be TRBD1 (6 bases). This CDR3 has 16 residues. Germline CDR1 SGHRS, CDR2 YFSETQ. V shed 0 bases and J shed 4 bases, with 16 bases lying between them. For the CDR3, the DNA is TGCGCCAGCAGCTTGGGGGTTTTGGACAGATCCTATGGCTACACCTTC. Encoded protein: CASSLGVLDRSYGYTF.

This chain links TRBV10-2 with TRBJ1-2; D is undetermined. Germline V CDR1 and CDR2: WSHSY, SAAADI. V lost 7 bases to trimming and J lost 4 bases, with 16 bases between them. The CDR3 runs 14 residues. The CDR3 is CASIQSGGTYGYTF. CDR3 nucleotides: TGCGCCAGCATTCAATCCGGAGGCACCTATGGCTACACCTTC.

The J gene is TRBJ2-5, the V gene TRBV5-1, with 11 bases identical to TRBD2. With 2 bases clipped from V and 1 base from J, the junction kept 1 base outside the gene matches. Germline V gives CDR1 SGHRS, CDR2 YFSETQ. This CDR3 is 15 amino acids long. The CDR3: CASSFSGRAQETQYF. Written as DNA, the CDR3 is TGCGCCAGCAGCTTTAGCGGGAGGGCCCAAGAGACCCAGTACTTC.

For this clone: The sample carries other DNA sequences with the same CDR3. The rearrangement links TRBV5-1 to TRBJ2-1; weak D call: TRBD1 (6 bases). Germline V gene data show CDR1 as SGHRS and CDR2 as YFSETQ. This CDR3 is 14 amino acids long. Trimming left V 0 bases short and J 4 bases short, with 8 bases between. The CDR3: CASSLGQGYNEQFF. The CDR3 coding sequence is TGCGCCAGCAGCTTGGGGCAGGGGTACAATGAGCAGTTCTTC. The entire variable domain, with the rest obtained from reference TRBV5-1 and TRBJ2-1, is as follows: KAGVTQTPRYLIKTRGQQVTLSCSPISGHRSVSWYQQTPGQGLQFLFEYFSETQRNKGNFPGRFSGRQFSNSRSEMNVSTLELGDSALYLCASSLGQGYNEQFFGPGTRLTVL.

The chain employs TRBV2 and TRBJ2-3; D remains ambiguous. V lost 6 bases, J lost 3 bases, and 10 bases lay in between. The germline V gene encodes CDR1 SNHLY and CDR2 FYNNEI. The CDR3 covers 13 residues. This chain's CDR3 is CASRLTETDTQYF. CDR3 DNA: TGTGCCAGCAGGCTGACGGAGACAGATACGCAGTATTTT.

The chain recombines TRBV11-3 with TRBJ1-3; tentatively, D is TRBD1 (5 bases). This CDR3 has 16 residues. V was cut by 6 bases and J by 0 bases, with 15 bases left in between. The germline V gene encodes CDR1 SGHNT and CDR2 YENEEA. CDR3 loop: CASSLGRGSSGNTIYF. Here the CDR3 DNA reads TGTGCCAGCAGTCTTGGACGGGGGAGCTCTGGAAACACCATATATTTT.

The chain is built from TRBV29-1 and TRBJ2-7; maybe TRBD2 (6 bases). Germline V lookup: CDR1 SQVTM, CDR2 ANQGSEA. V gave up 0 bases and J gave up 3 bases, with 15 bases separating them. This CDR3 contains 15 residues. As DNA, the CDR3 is TGCAGCGTTGAAGATGGAGCGGGTGAGGGCTACGAGCAGTACTTC. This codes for CSVEDGAGEGYEQYF.

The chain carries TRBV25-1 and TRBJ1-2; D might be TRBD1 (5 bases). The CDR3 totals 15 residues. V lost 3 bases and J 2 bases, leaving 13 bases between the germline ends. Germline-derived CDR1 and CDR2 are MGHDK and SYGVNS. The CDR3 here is CASSDNVGLNYGYTF. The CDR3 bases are TGTGCCAGCAGTGATAACGTGGGACTGAACTATGGCTACACCTTC.

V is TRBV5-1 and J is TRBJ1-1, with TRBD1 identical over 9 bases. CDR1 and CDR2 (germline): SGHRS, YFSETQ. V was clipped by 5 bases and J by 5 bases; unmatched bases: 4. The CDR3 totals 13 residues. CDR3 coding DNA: TGCGCCAGCAGAACAGGGGGCAAGACTGAAGCTTTCTTT. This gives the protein CASRTGGKTEAFF.

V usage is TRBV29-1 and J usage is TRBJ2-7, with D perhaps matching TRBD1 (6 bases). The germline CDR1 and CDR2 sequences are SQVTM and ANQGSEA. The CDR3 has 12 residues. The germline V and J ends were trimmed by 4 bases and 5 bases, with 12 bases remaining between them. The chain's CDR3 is CSVALTGNEQYF. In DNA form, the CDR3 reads TGCAGCGTTGCCCTCACAGGGAACGAGCAGTACTTC.

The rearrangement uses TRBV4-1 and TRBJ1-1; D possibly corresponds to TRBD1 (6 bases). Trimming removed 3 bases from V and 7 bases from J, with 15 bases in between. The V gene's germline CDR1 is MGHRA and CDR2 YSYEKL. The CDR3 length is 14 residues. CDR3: CASSQPTGLIEAFF. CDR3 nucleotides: TGCGCCAGCAGCCAGCCTACAGGGTTGATTGAAGCTTTCTTT.

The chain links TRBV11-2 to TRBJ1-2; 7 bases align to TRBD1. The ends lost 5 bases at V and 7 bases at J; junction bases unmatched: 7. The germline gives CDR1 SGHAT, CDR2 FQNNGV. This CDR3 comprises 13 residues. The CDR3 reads CASSTTGESGYTF. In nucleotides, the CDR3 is TGTGCCAGCAGCACTACAGGGGAAAGTGGCTACACCTTC.

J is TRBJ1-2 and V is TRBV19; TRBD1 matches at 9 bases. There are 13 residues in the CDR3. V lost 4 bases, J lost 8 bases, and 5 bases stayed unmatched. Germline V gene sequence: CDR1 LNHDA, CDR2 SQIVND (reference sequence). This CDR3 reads CASSTDRGSGYTF. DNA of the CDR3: TGTGCCAGTAGTACTGACAGGGGGTCGGGCTACACCTTC.

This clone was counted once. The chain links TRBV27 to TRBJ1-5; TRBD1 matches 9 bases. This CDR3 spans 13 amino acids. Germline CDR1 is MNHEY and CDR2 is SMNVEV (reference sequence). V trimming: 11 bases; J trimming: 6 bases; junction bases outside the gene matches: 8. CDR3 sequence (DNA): TGTGCCGCGGGGGGACAGGGCCGTCAGCCCCAGCATTTT. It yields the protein CAAGGQGRQPQHF.

CDR3 coding DNA: TGTGCCAGCAGCCAAGATCAGGGTGTCAACTATGGCTACACCTTC. It codes for CASSQDQGVNYGYTF. V gene TRBV4-2 combines with J gene TRBJ1-2; TRBD1 is a possible D gene (5 bases). Trimming removed 0 bases at V and 2 bases at J, with 10 bases between. This CDR3 region has 15 residues. CDR1 is LGHNA and CDR2 is YNFKEQ in the germline V gene.

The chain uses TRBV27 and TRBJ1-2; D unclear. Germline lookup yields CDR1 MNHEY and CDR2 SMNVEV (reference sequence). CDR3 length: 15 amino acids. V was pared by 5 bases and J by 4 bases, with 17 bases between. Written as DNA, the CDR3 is TGTGCCAGCAGTATGGGCTTAGGAGGTAGCTATGGCTACACCTTC. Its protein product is CASSMGLGGSYGYTF.

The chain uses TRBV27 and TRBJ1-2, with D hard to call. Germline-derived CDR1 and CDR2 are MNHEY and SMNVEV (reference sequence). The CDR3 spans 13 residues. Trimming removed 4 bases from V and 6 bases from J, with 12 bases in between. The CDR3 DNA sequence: TGTGCCAGCAGTTCAACAGTCTTGGATGGCTACACCTTC. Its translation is CASSSTVLDGYTF.

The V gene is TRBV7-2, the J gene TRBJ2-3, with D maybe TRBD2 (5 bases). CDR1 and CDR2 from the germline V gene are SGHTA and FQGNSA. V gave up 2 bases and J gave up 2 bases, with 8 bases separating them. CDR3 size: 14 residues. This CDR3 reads CASSLRGITDTQYF. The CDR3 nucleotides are TGTGCCAGCAGCTTAAGAGGGATCACAGATACGCAGTATTTT.

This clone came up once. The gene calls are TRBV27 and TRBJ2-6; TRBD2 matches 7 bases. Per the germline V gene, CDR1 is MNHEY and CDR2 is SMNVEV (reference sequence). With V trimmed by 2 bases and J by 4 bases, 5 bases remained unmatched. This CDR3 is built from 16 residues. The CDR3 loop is CASSLAGVPGANVLTF. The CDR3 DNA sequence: TGTGCCAGCAGTTTAGCGGGAGTACCCGGGGCCAACGTCCTGACTTTC. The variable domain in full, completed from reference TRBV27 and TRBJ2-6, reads EAQVTQNPRYLITVTGKKLTVTCSQNMNHEYMSWYRQDPGLGLRQIYYSMNVEVTDKGDVPEGYKVSRKEKRNFPLILESPSPNQTSLYFCASSLAGVPGANVLTFGAGSRLTVL.

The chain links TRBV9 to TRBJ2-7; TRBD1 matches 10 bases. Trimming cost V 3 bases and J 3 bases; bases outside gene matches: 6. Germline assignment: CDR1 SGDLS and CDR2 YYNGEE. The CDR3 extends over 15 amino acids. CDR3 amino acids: CASSATGTGVYEQYF. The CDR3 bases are TGTGCCAGCAGCGCGACCGGGACAGGGGTCTACGAGCAGTACTTC.